These 18 T cell receptor beta chains originate from one sample sequenced in a study of beta chain features in type 1 diabetes. cDNA synthesis used the whole RNA isolate, giving expressed TCRB sequences. Here immunoSEQ multiplex PCR was the method, and the copy in TCRdb shows in-frame clones only, minus some. The profile shows 250,000 to 350,000 clones, about 15% of them singletons. The sequencing input was central memory CD4+ T cells from blood. The receptors stem from a man younger than 40 in good health.

This clone was seen only a few times. This chain joins TRBV27 and TRBJ2-7; a weak D match, TRBD2 (6 bases). Germline-derived CDR1 and CDR2 are MNHEY and SMNVEV (reference sequence). Trimming removed 2 bases from V and 3 bases from J, with 14 bases in between. There are 15 residues in the CDR3. CDR3 region: CASSLNGIGGYEQYV. Written as DNA, the CDR3 is TGTGCCAGCAGTTTAAATGGAATCGGGGGCTACGAGCAGTACGTC.

This clone has only a few counts. This sequence joins TRBV7-3 and TRBJ1-1, with unresolved D. The CDR3 has 13 residues. CDR1 is SGHTA, CDR2 FQGTGA, per germline. The V end was cut by 0 bases, the J end by 3 bases, with 5 bases between. CDR3 nucleotides: TGTGCCAGCAGCTTAACTCAGGACACTGAAGCTTTCTTT. This sequence encodes CASSLTQDTEAFF.

This clone was seen many times. The rearrangement joins TRBV11-3 to TRBJ2-2; 9 nucleotides match TRBD1. Germline assignment: CDR1 SGHNT and CDR2 YENEEA. CDR3 size: 14 residues. V lost 4 bases, J lost 6 bases, and 3 bases stayed unmatched. As DNA, the CDR3 is TGTGCCAGCAGCTCACAGGGGGCGCCCGGGGAGCTGTTTTTT. Its translation: CASSSQGAPGELFF.

This clone was seen more than once but under ten times. CDR3 sequence (DNA): TGTGCCAGCAGCTTGCCTAGCTCCTACAATGAGCAGTTCTTC. Protein sequence: CASSLPSSYNEQFF. This chain joins TRBV5-6 and TRBJ2-1, with no clear D. V lost 1 base and J lost 0, with 5 bases in between. This CDR3 has 14 residues. Germline CDR1 SGHDT, CDR2 YYEEEE.

The chain couples TRBV18 to TRBJ1-6, with D possibly matching TRBD1 (6 bases). Trimming removed 5 bases from V and 5 bases from J, with 10 bases in between. Germline CDR1 KGHSH, CDR2 LQKENI. This CDR3 is built from 14 residues. CDR3 DNA sequence: TGTGCCAGCTCAATAAACAGGGATAATTCACCCCTCCACTTT. Translated, it gives CASSINRDNSPLHF.

There are a few counts of this clone. V and J are TRBV2 and TRBJ1-4; 8 nucleotides match TRBD1. The CDR3 loop spans 12 amino acids. V lost 8 bases and J lost 5; bases outside the gene matches: 1. Germline V CDR1 and CDR2: SNHLY, FYNNEI. The CDR3 DNA reads TGTGCCAGCCAGGGGGCGAATGAAAAACTGTTTTTT. It is translated as CASQGANEKLFF.

The V and J genes are TRBV7-9 and TRBJ2-7, with D possibly matching TRBD2 (6 bases). This CDR3 comprises 15 residues. CDR1 is SEHNR and CDR2 is FQNEAQ in the germline V gene (reference sequence). Trimming removed 3 bases at V and 0 bases at J, with 12 bases between. The CDR3 is CASSFRAGSSYEQYF. The CDR3 DNA follows: TGTGCCAGCAGCTTCAGAGCGGGTAGCTCCTACGAGCAGTACTTC.

This chain connects TRBV6-6 to TRBJ1-2; the match to TRBD1 covers 10 bases. Germline V CDR1 and CDR2: MNHNY, SVGAGI (reference sequence). Losses at the gene ends were 5 bases for V and 2 bases for J; bases not matched to a gene: 2. This CDR3 is 14 amino acids long. The CDR3 loop reads CASSGDRGNYGYTF. The CDR3 nucleotides read TGTGCCAGCAGTGGGGACAGGGGCAACTATGGCTACACCTTC.

The chain employs TRBV7-6 and TRBJ1-2; tentative D call: TRBD1 (5 bases). Per germline, CDR1 SGHVS and CDR2 FNYEAQ. V was cut by 5 bases and J by 8 bases, with 12 bases left in between. This CDR3 contains 12 residues. The CDR3 nucleotides read TGTGCCAGCAGCCCACAGGAAGACGGCTACACCTTC. Its protein is CASSPQEDGYTF.

This clone was detected a few times. The chain couples TRBV6-1 to TRBJ2-7; possible D gene TRBD2, 5 bases. The germline V and J ends were trimmed by 4 bases and 1 base, with 5 bases remaining between them. The CDR3 loop spans 12 amino acids. CDR1 is MNHNS and CDR2 is SASEGT in the germline V gene. The CDR3 coding sequence is TGTGCCAGCAGTGCGGGATCCTACGAGCAGTACGTC. The encoded protein is CASSAGSYEQYV.

This clone occurred a few times. The chain couples TRBV27 to TRBJ1-6; D gene uncertain. V dropped 0 bases and J dropped 9 bases, with 15 bases sitting between them. This CDR3 has 16 residues. The V gene's germline CDR1 is MNHEY and CDR2 SMNVEV (reference sequence). The CDR3 coding sequence is TGTGCCAGCAGTTTATCGTTTTTTCCCTCTGGTTCACCCCTCCACTTT. This gives the protein CASSLSFFPSGSPLHF.

This clone was observed a few times. The chain combines TRBV6-1 with TRBJ1-4, with D maybe TRBD1 (5 bases). V lost 10 bases and J lost 7, with 10 bases in between. CDR3 length: 11 amino acids. Germline V gives CDR1 MNHNS, CDR2 SASEGT. CDR3 nucleotides: TGTGCCACCGAACAGGTTGAAAAACTGTTTTTT. It specifies CATEQVEKLFF.

The gene calls are TRBV7-2 and TRBJ1-1; D gene unclear. Germline CDR1 is SGHTA and CDR2 is FQGNSA. The CDR3 is 14 amino acids. The V end lost 1 base, the J end lost 0 bases, and 6 bases lay between the germline ends. The CDR3 reads CASSLDGLNTEAFF. Here the CDR3 DNA reads TGTGCCAGCAGCTTAGATGGGTTGAACACTGAAGCTTTCTTT.

This clone was found many times. This chain connects TRBV11-2 to TRBJ1-1; no definite D call. The CDR3 loop spans 12 amino acids. V was shortened by 0 bases and J by 4 bases, with 3 bases between the two germline ends. Germline-derived CDR1 and CDR2 are SGHAT and FQNNGV. CDR3 residues: CASSLDRTEAFF. The CDR3 DNA reads as TGTGCCAGCAGCTTAGATCGCACTGAAGCTTTCTTT.

The V and J genes are TRBV10-3 and TRBJ2-3, with D possibly matching TRBD2 (5 bases). There are 14 residues in the CDR3. CDR1 and CDR2 from the germline V gene are ENHRY and SYGVKD. Between the trimmed V and J ends, which lost 0 bases and 6 bases, there was a span of 10 bases. The CDR3 spells CAISESGESDTQYF. CDR3 bases: TGTGCCATCAGTGAGTCCGGGGAGAGCGATACGCAGTATTTT.

The genes are TRBV12-5 and TRBJ2-2; D is unresolved. Germline CDR1 reads LGHNT; CDR2 reads FRNRAP. CDR3 length: 12 residues. V was pared by 3 bases and J by 5 bases, with 4 bases between. CDR3 DNA: TGTGCTAGTGGTTTCGGGACCGGGGAGCTGTTTTTT. It yields the protein CASGFGTGELFF.

The genes are TRBV7-9 and TRBJ1-5; tentatively, D is TRBD1 (6 bases). V was pared by 5 bases and J by 7 bases, with 21 bases between. Germline values: CDR1 SEHNR, CDR2 FQNEAQ (reference sequence). This CDR3 is 16 amino acids long. CDR3 residues: CASSQSAGERSQPQHF. The CDR3 coding sequence is TGTGCCAGCAGCCAATCCGCAGGGGAGAGGAGCCAGCCCCAGCATTTT.

This clone showed up just a few times. This rearrangement joins TRBV11-1 to TRBJ1-1; D remains unclear. The CDR3 extends over 12 amino acids. Germline-derived CDR1 and CDR2 are SGHAT and FQDESV (reference sequence). V lost 6 bases, J lost 5 bases, and 10 bases lay in between. The CDR3 sequence: CASRGSSTEAFF. CDR3 DNA: TGTGCCAGCAGGGGGTCTAGTACTGAAGCTTTCTTT.